Listed below are T cell receptor beta chains from one sample, sequenced in a study of cytomegalovirus exposure and HLA in healthy donors. Method: immunoSEQ multiplex PCR; TCRdb's copy keeps in-frame clones and lacks some. This sample's table reports 20,000 to 25,000 clones. The sequencing input was PBMCs. These receptors were obtained from a man in his 60s in good health and CMV-seropositive. The CDR3 runs from the conserved cysteine through the conserved F or W. The D gene is left open where the match is weak. Only part of the rows carry a size: once, few, many, or a class if the clone is expanded.

TRBV18	TRBJ1-1	TRBD1	NA	TGTGCCAGCTCTCGGACAGGGGGCGACGACACTGAAGCTTTCTTT	CASSRTGGDDTEAFF
TRBV5-1	TRBJ1-1	NA	NA	TGCGCCAGCAGCCGCGACAGGAACACTGAAGCTTTCTTT	CASSRDRNTEAFF
TRBV19	TRBJ1-4	TRBD1	NA	TGTGCCAGTAGTATAGGTCCCGGGTGGACGGACAGGGGCGACGGTGAAAAACTGTTTTTT	CASSIGPGWTDRGDGEKLFF
TRBV2	TRBJ1-5	NA	NA	TGTGCCAGCAGTGAAGGATGGAGTAATCAGCCCCAGCATTTT	CASSEGWSNQPQHF
TRBV5-1	TRBJ1-3	NA	NA	TGCGCCAGCAGCTTATCCGGGATATCGGAGGACACCATATATTTT	CASSLSGISEDTIYF
TRBV18	TRBJ2-1	TRBD2	NA	TGTGCCAGCTCTCAGCTAGCGGCTTCCTACAATGAGCAGTTCTTC	CASSQLAASYNEQFF
TRBV18	TRBJ1-1	TRBD1	NA	TGTGCCAGCTCACCCGGACAGGGTGGGACTGAAGCTTTCTTT	CASSPGQGGTEAFF
TRBV4-2	TRBJ2-2	NA	NA	TGTGCCAGCAGCCAAGCACAGTCGAACACCGGGGAGCTGTTTTTT	CASSQAQSNTGELFF
TRBV29-1	TRBJ2-7	TRBD1	NA	TGCAGCGTGTCTGTGAGGACAGTGACAGGGGAGCAGTACTTC	CSVSVRTVTGEQYF
TRBV19	TRBJ1-2	NA	NA	TGTGCCAGTAGTCCATCGTACACGAACTATGGCTACACCTTC	CASSPSYTNYGYTF
TRBV5-1	TRBJ1-4	NA	NA	TGCGCCAGCAGCTTGGGAGGATTCAATGAAAAACTGTTTTTT	CASSLGGFNEKLFF
TRBV19	TRBJ2-7	TRBD1	NA	TGTGCCAGTAGTCTCGACAGGGGGGGCCCCTACGAGCAGTACTTC	CASSLDRGGPYEQYF
TRBV5-4	TRBJ2-1	TRBD2	NA	TGTGCCAGCAGCCATAGACTAGCAGATAATGAGCAGTTCTTC	CASSHRLADNEQFF
TRBV5-1	TRBJ1-1	TRBD1	NA	TGCGCCAGCAGCTTGGGACAGGGTGGCACTGAAGCTTTCTTT	CASSLGQGGTEAFF
TRBV6-5	TRBJ1-3	NA	NA	TGTGCCAGCAGTTACCAATCTAGCTCTGGAAACACCATATATTTT	CASSYQSSSGNTIYF
TRBV4-1	TRBJ1-4	TRBD1	NA	TGCGCCAGCAGTACCGGGACAGGGGAGGAAAAACTGTTTTTT	CASSTGTGEEKLFF
TRBV7-9	TRBJ1-4	NA	NA	TGTGCCAGCAGCTCCCGGTTACCAACTAATGAAAAACTGTTTTTT	CASSSRLPTNEKLFF
TRBV2	TRBJ1-5	NA	NA	TGTGCCAGCAGTGAGGGCAGAGCCCAGCATTTT	CASSEGRAQHF
TRBV10-3	TRBJ2-7	NA	medium-sized	TGTGCCATCAGTGATGTCGGGAAGGAGCAGTACTTC	CAISDVGKEQYF
TRBV11-2	TRBJ2-7	NA	NA	TGTGCCAGCAGCTTAAGGCGCGGATACGAGCAGTACTTC	CASSLRRGYEQYF
TRBV4-2	TRBJ2-4	TRBD2	NA	TGTGCCAGCAGCCCCGGACTAGCGGGAGGACTAGCCAAAAACATTCAGTACTTC	CASSPGLAGGLAKNIQYF
TRBV18	TRBJ1-2	TRBD1	NA	TGTGCCAGCTCAGCGGGACAGGGATGTGCCTACACCTTC	CASSAGQGCAYTF
TRBV5-1	TRBJ2-5	NA	NA	TGCGCCAGCAGCTTGTTGGGCGAGACCCAGTACTTC	CASSLLGETQYF
TRBV6-1	TRBJ1-2	NA	NA	TGTGCCAGCAGACAAGGGGGGGGGCATGGCTACACCTTC	CASRQGGGHGYTF
TRBV6-1	TRBJ1-1	TRBD1	NA	TGTGCCAGCAGAGTGGGACAGCTGAACACTGAAGCTTTCTTT	CASRVGQLNTEAFF
TRBV29-1	TRBJ1-1	NA	NA	TGCTCACTGGGTTCAGGGAACACTGAAGCTTTCTTT	CSLGSGNTEAFF
TRBV12-5	TRBJ2-1	NA	NA	TGTGCTAGTGGTTTGGTACACGAGGGGGTTAGGAATGAGCAGTTCTTC	CASGLVHEGVRNEQFF
TRBV14	TRBJ1-4	TRBD1	NA	TGTGCCAGCAGCCTAATCCGGACCACAGGGGGACTTTCGGAAAAACTGTTTTTT	CASSLIRTTGGLSEKLFF
TRBV6-5	TRBJ2-1	TRBD2	NA	TGTGCCAGCAGTCTCGAGCGGGGGCCCTACAATGAGCAGTTCTTC	CASSLERGPYNEQFF
TRBV13	TRBJ2-1	TRBD2	NA	TGTGCCAGCAGCTGGACTAGCGGGAATCTAGACAATGAGCAGTTCTTC	CASSWTSGNLDNEQFF
TRBV5-1	TRBJ2-5	TRBD1	NA	TGCGCCAGCAGGGGCCTTTCGGGGACAGGGGTGGATGACCAGTACTTC	CASRGLSGTGVDDQYF
TRBV19	TRBJ2-5	NA	NA	TGTGCCAGTAGTATAGTGCGGGAACAAGAGACCCAGTACTTC	CASSIVREQETQYF
TRBV6-6	TRBJ2-1	NA	NA	TGTGCCAGCAGTACAACTAGGAATGAGCAGTTCTTC	CASSTTRNEQFF
TRBV5-6	TRBJ2-7	TRBD2	NA	TGTGCCAGCAGCTTTCTAGCGGGAGAAAGAATTGTCTACGAGCAGTACTTC	CASSFLAGERIVYEQYF
TRBV5-8	TRBJ1-5	TRBD1	NA	TGTGCCAGCACCAGGGACAGGGCTCAGCCCCAGCATTTT	CASTRDRAQPQHF
TRBV29-1	TRBJ2-7	NA	NA	TGCAGCGTTGGCACAGTTACTTCCTACGAGCAGTACTTC	CSVGTVTSYEQYF
TRBV27	TRBJ2-7	NA	NA	TGTGCCAGCAGGAAGACTCTTAGGAGCTCCTACGAGCAGTACTTC	CASRKTLRSSYEQYF
TRBV5-1	TRBJ2-1	TRBD1	NA	TGCGCCAGCAGCTTGGCGGGACAGATTTACAATGAGCAGTTCTTC	CASSLAGQIYNEQFF
TRBV5-1	TRBJ1-5	NA	NA	TGCGCCAGCAGCTTGGGTGGGGCTCAGCCCCAGCATTTT	CASSLGGAQPQHF
TRBV9	TRBJ2-2	NA	NA	TGTGCCAGCAGCGTAGCTGATCAGGCCGGGGAGCTGTTTTTT	CASSVADQAGELFF
TRBV19	TRBJ1-5	NA	NA	TGTGCCAGTAGTAGTCCGGGGGAGGCGGGGTATAGCAATCAGCCCCAGCATTTT	CASSSPGEAGYSNQPQHF
TRBV11-2	TRBJ1-2	TRBD1	NA	TGTGCCAGCAGCTTAGTACGGCAGGGGGCACGGAATGGCTACACCTTC	CASSLVRQGARNGYTF
TRBV4-1	TRBJ2-3	TRBD2	NA	TGCGCCAGCAGCCCGGGACTAGCGGGAGCAGATACGCAGTATTTT	CASSPGLAGADTQYF
TRBV18	TRBJ2-7	TRBD1	NA	TGTGCCAGCTCACTTACAGGGGGCCTGGGCGAGCAGTACTTC	CASSLTGGLGEQYF